This TCR beta chain was obtained from a study of shared clonotypes between healthy human individuals. Study results and limitations: Naive subsets generally exceeded memory subsets in estimated richness. The represented genetic and exposure-history diversity was limited by the small number of donors. Rarefaction showed sorted-subset sequencing was incomplete despite large depth.

Turning to this clone: What it binds is not known.

Germline lookup yields CDR1 SGHTA and CDR2 FQGNSA. V shed 9 bases, J shed 4 bases, and the junction held 9 bases outside the gene matches. The CDR3 is made up of 14 amino acids. Researchers divided each subset's genomic DNA evenly across several immunoSEQ plates. Libraries were prepared by immunoSEQ multiplex PCR; TCRdb keeps only in-frame clonotypes and omits some of them. The table lists some 740,000 clones, about 91% of them singletons. In the naive CD8 group, cells lacked CD45RO and were positively selected for CCR7, so terminally differentiated effector memory CD45RA+ cells were left out. Sequencing was performed on naive CD8+ T cells sorted from blood. The TCR originated in a man younger than 40 in good health. This chain connects TRBV7-2 to TRBJ2-7, with 10 bases matching TRBD2. The CDR3 reads CASSETSGYYEQYF. As DNA, the CDR3 is TGTGCCAGTTCCGAGACTAGCGGGTATTACGAGCAGTACTTC.